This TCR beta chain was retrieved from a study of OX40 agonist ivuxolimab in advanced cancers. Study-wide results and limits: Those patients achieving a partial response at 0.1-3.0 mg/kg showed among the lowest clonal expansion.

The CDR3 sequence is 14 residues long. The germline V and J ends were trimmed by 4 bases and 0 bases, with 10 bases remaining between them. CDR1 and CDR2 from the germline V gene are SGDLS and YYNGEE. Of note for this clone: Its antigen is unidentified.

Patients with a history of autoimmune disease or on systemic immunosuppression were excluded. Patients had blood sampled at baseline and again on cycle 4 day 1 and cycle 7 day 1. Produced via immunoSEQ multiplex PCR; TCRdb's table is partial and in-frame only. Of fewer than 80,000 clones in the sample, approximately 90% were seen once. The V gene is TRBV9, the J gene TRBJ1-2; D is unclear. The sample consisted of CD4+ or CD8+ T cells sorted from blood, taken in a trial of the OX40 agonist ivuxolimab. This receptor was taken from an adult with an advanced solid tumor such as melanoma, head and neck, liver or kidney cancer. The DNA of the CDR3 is TGTGCCAGCAGCCCAGACGGAGCTAACTATGGCTACACCTTC. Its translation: CASSPDGANYGYTF.